The 9 T cell receptor beta chains presented below share a single source sample, sequenced in a study of cytomegalovirus exposure and HLA in healthy donors. It was with 60 Vbeta and 13 Jbeta primers that the PCR ran. Profiling relied on immunoSEQ multiplex PCR, and the TCRdb table lists in-frame clones only, not all of them. The sample contains about 110,000 clones, about 74% of which appear only once. The sample comprised PBMCs. The receptors here all came from a woman aged 40 to 50 in good health and CMV-seropositive.

J is TRBJ1-4 and V is TRBV4-1, with D hard to call. V dropped 1 base and J dropped 8 bases, with 14 bases sitting between them. Per germline, CDR1 MGHRA and CDR2 YSYEKL. The CDR3 runs to 15 residues. For the CDR3, the DNA is TGCGCCAGCAGCCAAGTTTACACCCGAAAGGAAAAACTGTTTTTT. It yields the protein CASSQVYTRKEKLFF.

V and J are TRBV4-2 and TRBJ2-3; 13 bases match TRBD2. This CDR3 contains 19 residues. The V segment lost 4 bases and the J segment 0 bases; nucleotides outside the gene matches: 10. Germline V gene lookup returns CDR1 LGHNA and CDR2 YNFKEQ. CDR3 loop: CASSPLRTSGGGSTDTQYF. The CDR3 nucleotides are TGTGCCAGCAGCCCTCTGCGGACTAGCGGGGGAGGAAGCACAGATACGCAGTATTTT.

Here the CDR3 reads CASSYGGTGGFGYTF. The CDR3 region has the DNA TGTGCCAGCAGTTACGGCGGGACAGGGGGCTTTGGCTACACCTTC. The rearrangement links TRBV6-5 to TRBJ1-2; 12 nucleotides agree with TRBD1. With V trimmed by 2 bases and J by 7 bases, 5 bases remained unmatched. Germline loops: CDR1 MNHEY, CDR2 SVGAGI. This CDR3 region has 15 residues.

The CDR3, as DNA: TGCGCCAGCAGCCAAGCTCAACCTAGGCTCGGCGGGGAGCTGTTTTTT. It yields the protein CASSQAQPRLGGELFF. The chain combines TRBV4-3 with TRBJ2-2; D not certain. CDR3 size: 16 residues. V shed 1 base and J shed 7 bases, with 16 bases lying between them. Per the germline V gene, CDR1 is LGHNA and CDR2 is YSLEER.

This clone was counted a single time. The rearrangement uses TRBV19 and TRBJ1-5, with 10 positions matching TRBD1. This CDR3 region has 15 residues. The germline CDR1 and CDR2 sequences are LNHDA and SQIVND (reference sequence). The junction had 7 bases not matched to a gene; V was cut back by 2 bases and J by 9 bases. This CDR3 is CASSISETGGTPQHF. The CDR3 nucleotides are TGTGCCAGTAGTATATCGGAGACAGGGGGCACGCCCCAGCATTTT.

V gene TRBV6-1 combines with J gene TRBJ1-1, with a weak D call TRBD1 (6 bases). Germline CDR1 MNHNS, CDR2 SASEGT. The CDR3 spans 13 residues. V gave up 7 bases and J gave up 5 bases, with 14 bases separating them. CDR3 in DNA: TGTGCCAGCACTGAGGGGGGGAAAACTGAAGCTTTCTTT. Translating gives CASTEGGKTEAFF.

This sequence joins TRBV6-1 and TRBJ1-2; D perhaps matches TRBD1 (5 bases). CDR3 size: 15 residues. The V end lost 6 bases, the J end lost 5 bases, and 19 bases lay between the germline ends. The germline gives CDR1 MNHNS, CDR2 SASEGT. CDR3 amino acids: CASRVQGGPLYGYTF. CDR3 DNA: TGTGCCAGCAGAGTCCAGGGAGGACCACTTTATGGCTACACCTTC.

The V call is TRBV11-3, the J call TRBJ2-3, with D uncertain. Trimming left V 2 bases short and J 2 bases short, with 5 bases between. Germline loops: CDR1 SGHNT, CDR2 YENEEA. The CDR3 is 13 amino acids. For the CDR3, the DNA is TGTGCCAGCAGCTTACTCCCCACAGATACGCAGTATTTT. This gives the protein CASSLLPTDTQYF.

The chain recombines TRBV2 with TRBJ2-5; no definite D call. Trimming left V 9 bases short and J 0 bases short, with 8 bases between. CDR3 length equals 12 residues. Germline V gene lookup returns CDR1 SNHLY and CDR2 FYNNEI. The chain's CDR3 is CASYWYQETQYF. The CDR3 bases are TGTGCCAGTTACTGGTACCAAGAGACCCAGTACTTC.